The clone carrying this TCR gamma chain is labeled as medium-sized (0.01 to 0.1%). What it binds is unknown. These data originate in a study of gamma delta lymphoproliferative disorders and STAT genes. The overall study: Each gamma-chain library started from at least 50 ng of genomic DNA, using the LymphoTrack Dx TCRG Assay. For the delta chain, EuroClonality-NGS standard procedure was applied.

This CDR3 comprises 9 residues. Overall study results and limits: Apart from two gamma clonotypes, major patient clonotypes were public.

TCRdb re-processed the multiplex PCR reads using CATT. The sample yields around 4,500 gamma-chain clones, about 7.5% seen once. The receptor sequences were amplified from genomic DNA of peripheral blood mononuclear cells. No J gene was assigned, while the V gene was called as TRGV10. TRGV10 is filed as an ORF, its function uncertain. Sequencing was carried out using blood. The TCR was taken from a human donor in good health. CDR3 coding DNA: TGTGCTGCGTGGGATTTGGTACTCTTT. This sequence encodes CAAWDLVLF.